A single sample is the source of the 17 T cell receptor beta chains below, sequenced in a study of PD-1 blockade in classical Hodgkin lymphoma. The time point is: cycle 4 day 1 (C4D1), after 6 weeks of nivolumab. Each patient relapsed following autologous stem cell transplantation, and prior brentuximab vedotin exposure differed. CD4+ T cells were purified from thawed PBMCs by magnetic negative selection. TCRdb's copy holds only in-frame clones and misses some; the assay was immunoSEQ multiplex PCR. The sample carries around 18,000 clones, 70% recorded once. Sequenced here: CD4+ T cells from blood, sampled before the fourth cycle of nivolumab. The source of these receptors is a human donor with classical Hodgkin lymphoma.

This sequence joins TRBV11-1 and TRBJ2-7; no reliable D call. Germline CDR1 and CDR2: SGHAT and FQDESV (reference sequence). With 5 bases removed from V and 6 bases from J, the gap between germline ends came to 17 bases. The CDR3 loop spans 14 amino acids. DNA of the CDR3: TGTGCCAGCAGCCCCCTAGGCAGGCTCGGCGAGCAGTACTTC. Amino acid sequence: CASSPLGRLGEQYF.

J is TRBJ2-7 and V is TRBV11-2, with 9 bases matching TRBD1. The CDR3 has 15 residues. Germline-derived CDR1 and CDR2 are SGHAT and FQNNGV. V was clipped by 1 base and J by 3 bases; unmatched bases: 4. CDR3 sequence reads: CASSLVAGQGYEQYF. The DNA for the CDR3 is TGTGCCAGCAGCTTAGTCGCGGGACAGGGCTACGAGCAGTACTTC.

In DNA form, the CDR3 reads TGTGCCAGCAGCGGAGGCTCGTCCTACAATGAGCAGTTCTTC. Translating it yields CASSGGSSYNEQFF. This chain uses TRBV21-1 with TRBJ2-1; TRBD2, the table's D call, was not compared with the DNA. TRBV21-1 is classified as a pseudogene. The CDR3 covers 14 residues.

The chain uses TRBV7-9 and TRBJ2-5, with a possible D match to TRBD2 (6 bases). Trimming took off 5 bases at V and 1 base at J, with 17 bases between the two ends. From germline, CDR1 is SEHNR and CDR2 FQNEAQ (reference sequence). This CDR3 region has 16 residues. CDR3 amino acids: CASSLQGVGGQETQYF. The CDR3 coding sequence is TGTGCCAGCAGCCTTCAGGGAGTGGGGGGCCAAGAGACCCAGTACTTC.

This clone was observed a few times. CDR3 protein: CVVWGTANLGYTF. The CDR3 DNA reads TGTGTAGTTTGGGGGACAGCGAATCTTGGCTACACCTTC. The chain has TRBV28 and TRBJ1-2, with TRBD1 matching over 7 bases. The CDR3 covers 13 residues. The V gene's germline CDR1 is MDHEN and CDR2 SYDVKM.

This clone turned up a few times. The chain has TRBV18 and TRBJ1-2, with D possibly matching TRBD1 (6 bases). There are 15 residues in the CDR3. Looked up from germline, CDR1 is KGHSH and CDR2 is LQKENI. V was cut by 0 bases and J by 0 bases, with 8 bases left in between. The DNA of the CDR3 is TGTGCCAGCTCACCACCTCAGGGGACTAACTATGGCTACACCTTC. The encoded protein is CASSPPQGTNYGYTF. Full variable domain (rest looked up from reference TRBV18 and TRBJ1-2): NAGVMQNPRHLVRRRGQEARLRCSPMKGHSHVYWYRQLPEEGLKFMVYLQKENIIDESGMPKERFSAEFPKEGPSILRIQQVVRGDSAAYFCASSPPQGTNYGYTFGSGTRLTVV.

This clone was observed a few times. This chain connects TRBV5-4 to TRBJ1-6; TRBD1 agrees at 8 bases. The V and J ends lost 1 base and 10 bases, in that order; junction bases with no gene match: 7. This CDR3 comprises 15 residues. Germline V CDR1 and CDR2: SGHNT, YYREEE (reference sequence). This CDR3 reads CASSLQGASGSPLHF. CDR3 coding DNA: TGTGCCAGCAGCTTGCAGGGGGCGTCGGGGTCACCCCTCCACTTT.

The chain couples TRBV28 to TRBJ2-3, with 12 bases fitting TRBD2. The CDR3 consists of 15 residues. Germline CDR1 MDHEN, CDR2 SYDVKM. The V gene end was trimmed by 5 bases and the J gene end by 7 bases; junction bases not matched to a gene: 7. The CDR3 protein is CASSVWTSGAYTQYF. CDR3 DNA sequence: TGTGCCAGCAGTGTCTGGACTAGCGGGGCGTATACGCAGTATTTT.

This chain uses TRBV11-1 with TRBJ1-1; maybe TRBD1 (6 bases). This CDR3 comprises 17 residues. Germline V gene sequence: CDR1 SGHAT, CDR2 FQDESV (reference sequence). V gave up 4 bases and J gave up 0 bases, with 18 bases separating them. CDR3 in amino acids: CASSSGQTIKMNTEAFF. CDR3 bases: TGTGCCAGCAGCTCTGGACAGACAATCAAGATGAACACTGAAGCTTTCTTT.

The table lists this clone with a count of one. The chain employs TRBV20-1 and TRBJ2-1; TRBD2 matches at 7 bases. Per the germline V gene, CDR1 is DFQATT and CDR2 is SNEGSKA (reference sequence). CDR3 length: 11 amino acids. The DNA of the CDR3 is TGCAGCAGCGGGATCCACAATGAGCAGTTCTTC. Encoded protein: CSSGIHNEQFF.

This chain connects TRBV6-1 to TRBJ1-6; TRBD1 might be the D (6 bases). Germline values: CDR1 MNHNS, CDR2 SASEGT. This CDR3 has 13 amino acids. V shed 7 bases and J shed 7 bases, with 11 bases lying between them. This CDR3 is CASTGQPNSPLHF. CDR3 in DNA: TGTGCCAGCACTGGACAGCCAAATTCACCCCTCCACTTT.

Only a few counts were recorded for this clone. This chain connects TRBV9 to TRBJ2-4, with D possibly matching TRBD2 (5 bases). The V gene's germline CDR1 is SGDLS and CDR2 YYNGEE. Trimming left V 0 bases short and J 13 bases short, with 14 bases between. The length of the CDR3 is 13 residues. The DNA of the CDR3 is TGTGCCAGCAGCGTAGCTTCGGGAAACGAACAGTACTTC. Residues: CASSVASGNEQYF.

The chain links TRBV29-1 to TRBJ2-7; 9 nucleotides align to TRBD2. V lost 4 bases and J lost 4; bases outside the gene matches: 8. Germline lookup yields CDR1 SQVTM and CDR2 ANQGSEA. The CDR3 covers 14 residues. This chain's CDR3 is CSVGRSGRVYEQYF. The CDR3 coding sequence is TGCAGCGTTGGACGTAGCGGGAGAGTGTACGAGCAGTACTTC.

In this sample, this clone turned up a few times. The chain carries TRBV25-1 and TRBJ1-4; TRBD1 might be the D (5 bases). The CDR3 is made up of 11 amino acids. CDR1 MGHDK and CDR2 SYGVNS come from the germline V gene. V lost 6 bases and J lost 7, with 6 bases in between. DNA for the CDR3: TGTGCCAGCAGGAGGGGTGAAAAACTGTTTTTT. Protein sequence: CASRRGEKLFF.

The CDR3 region is CASSSGQAGRGEQFF. The CDR3 DNA follows: TGTGCCAGCAGTTCAGGACAGGCCGGGCGTGGTGAGCAGTTCTTC. V usage is TRBV28 and J usage is TRBJ2-1, with TRBD1 identical over 7 bases. Losses at the gene ends were 4 bases for V and 9 bases for J; bases not matched to a gene: 12. CDR3 length: 15 residues. From germline, CDR1 is MDHEN and CDR2 SYDVKM.

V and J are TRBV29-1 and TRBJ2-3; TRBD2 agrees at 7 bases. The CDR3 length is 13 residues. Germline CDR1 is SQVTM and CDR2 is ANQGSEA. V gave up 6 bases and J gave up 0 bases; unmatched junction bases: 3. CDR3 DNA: TGCAGCGTCCCGGGGGGTAGCACAGATACGCAGTATTTT. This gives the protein CSVPGGSTDTQYF.

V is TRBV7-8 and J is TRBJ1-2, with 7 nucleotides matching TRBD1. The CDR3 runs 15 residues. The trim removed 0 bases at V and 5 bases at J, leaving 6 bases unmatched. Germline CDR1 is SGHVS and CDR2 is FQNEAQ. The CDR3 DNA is TGTGCCAGCAGCTTAGCTACTGGGACAGAGTATGGCTACACCTTC. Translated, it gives CASSLATGTEYGYTF.